This entry is about one T cell receptor (beta chain). What it binds is unknown. These data belong to a study of monozygotic twins with inflammatory bowel disease. Study-level findings and limits: Distinct T cell subtypes could not be told apart.

The CDR3 runs to 20 residues. Germline V gene lookup returns CDR1 DFQATT and CDR2 SNEGSKA (reference sequence). It was roughly 3.5 ug of total RNA that each TCR library used. TCRdb reanalyzed the 5' RACE reads and collapses them to one entry per CDR3 protein, without DNA. In all, the sample yields 300,000 to 350,000 distinct CDR3 sequences. This clonotype was obtained from a human donor with ulcerative colitis or Crohn's disease, or a healthy co-twin of an affected twin (not recorded which). Specimen: blood. The V gene is TRBV20-1, the J gene TRBJ1-5; TCRdb's D gene call, TRBD1, goes unchecked for lack of DNA. The CDR3 here is CSAYNPGTGVEERDNQPQHF.